Sequencing of this T cell receptor beta chain was carried out in a study of cytomegalovirus exposure and HLA in healthy donors. V lost 4 bases and J 3 bases, leaving 6 bases between the germline ends. The CDR3 is made up of 11 amino acids. CDR1 and CDR2 (germline): DFQATT, SNEGSKA (reference sequence). PCR amplification relied on 60 Vbeta primers (plus 13 Jbeta primers). Produced via immunoSEQ multiplex PCR; TCRdb's table is partial and in-frame only. The profile shows 55,000 to 70,000 clones, 65% to 90% of them singletons. The source material was PBMCs. The V gene is TRBV20-1, the J gene TRBJ1-2; D not resolved. This receptor was taken from a human donor in good health. The CDR3 nucleotides read TGCAGTGCTAAAACAGACTATGGCTACACCTTC. Its protein product is CSAKTDYGYTF.